The 12 T cell receptor beta chains below all came from one sample that was sequenced in a study of cytomegalovirus exposure and HLA in healthy donors. In the PCR, 60 Vbeta and 13 Jbeta primers were used. Method: immunoSEQ multiplex PCR; TCRdb's copy keeps in-frame clones and lacks some. The sample includes some 200,000 clones, approximately 80% of them seen just once. The material sequenced was PBMCs. These receptors all stem from a woman between 50 and 59 years old in good health and CMV-seronegative.

The chain combines TRBV6-6 with TRBJ1-1; 8 bases are shared with TRBD1. Per germline, CDR1 MNHNY and CDR2 SVGAGI (reference sequence). V dropped 7 bases and J dropped 0; count of bases not matched to a gene: 10. There are 16 residues in the CDR3. The CDR3 DNA sequence: TGTGCCAGCAAATCTGGCAGGGGGCGGGTGAACACTGAAGCTTTCTTT. Translating gives CASKSGRGRVNTEAFF.

The CDR3 here is CASSERGSGSPLHF. CDR3 DNA sequence: TGTGCCAGCAGTGAAAGAGGGAGCGGTTCACCCCTCCACTTT. This rearrangement joins TRBV6-1 to TRBJ1-6, with D unclear. This CDR3 is 14 amino acids long. Germline assignment: CDR1 MNHNS and CDR2 SASEGT. V lost 2 bases, J lost 9 bases, and 11 bases lay in between.

The chain employs TRBV6-5 and TRBJ2-7; perhaps TRBD1 as D (5 bases). Germline V CDR1 and CDR2: MNHEY, SVGAGI. V was cut by 2 bases and J by 2 bases, with 10 bases left in between. The CDR3 is 14 amino acids. As DNA, the CDR3 is TGTGCCAGCAGTTACGCCACAGGTACCTACGAGCAGTACTTC. It codes for CASSYATGTYEQYF.

The chain employs TRBV14 and TRBJ2-1; 14 nucleotides align to TRBD2. Germline loops: CDR1 SGHDN, CDR2 FVKESK. With V trimmed by 4 bases and J by 8 bases, 13 bases remained unmatched. The CDR3 sequence is 18 residues long. The CDR3 here is CASSLRLAGGPREDEQFF. In DNA, the CDR3 is TGTGCCAGCAGCCTCAGACTAGCGGGAGGGCCTAGGGAAGATGAGCAGTTCTTC.

This chain uses TRBV28 with TRBJ2-4, with 7 bases fitting TRBD1. Germline lookup yields CDR1 MDHEN and CDR2 SYDVKM. After removal of 5 bases from V and 0 bases from J, the junction contained 7 bases not matched to a gene. The CDR3 runs 16 residues. The CDR3 region has the DNA TGTGCCAGCAGTGTACAGGGGCTATTAGCCAAAAACATTCAGTACTTC. Its translation: CASSVQGLLAKNIQYF.

This chain uses TRBV10-3 with TRBJ2-1; D is possibly TRBD2 (7 bases). This CDR3 contains 15 residues. Trimming shortened V by 6 bases and J by 5 bases, and 17 bases separated the two germline ends. Germline CDR1 reads ENHRY; CDR2 reads SYGVKD. The CDR3 loop reads CAIRGGAQLNNEQFF. The CDR3 DNA is TGTGCCATCAGAGGGGGGGCCCAGCTTAACAATGAGCAGTTCTTC.

The V call is TRBV6-4, the J call TRBJ1-2, with TRBD1 identical over 9 bases. This CDR3 has 14 residues. The V segment lost 3 bases and the J segment 5 bases; nucleotides outside the gene matches: 4. Germline CDR1 reads MRHNA; CDR2 reads SNTAGT. The CDR3 nucleotides are TGTGCCAGCAGTGAAGAGGACAGGGGATATGGCTACACCTTC. Translation gives CASSEEDRGYGYTF.

V is TRBV9 and J is TRBJ2-3; D might be TRBD2 (5 bases). Looked up from germline, CDR1 is SGDLS and CDR2 is YYNGEE. The CDR3 is 17 residues long. The V gene lost 4 bases and the J gene lost 2 bases, with 20 bases spanning the gap. The CDR3 protein is CASSLGGSGSLTDTQYF. Here the CDR3 DNA reads TGTGCCAGCAGCCTAGGAGGAAGCGGCAGTCTCACAGATACGCAGTATTTT.

This sequence joins TRBV11-1 and TRBJ2-3; 7 bases map to TRBD1. In germline, CDR1 is SGHAT, CDR2 FQDESV (reference sequence). V lost 1 base to trimming and J lost 2 bases; unmatched junction nucleotides: 6. This CDR3 is built from 16 residues. The CDR3 nucleotides are TGTGCCAGCAGCTTAGAGGGGGCCGATTACACAGATACGCAGTATTTT. Its protein is CASSLEGADYTDTQYF.

V gene TRBV18 combines with J gene TRBJ2-7, with D uncertain. Germline-derived CDR1 and CDR2 are KGHSH and LQKENI. CDR3 size: 10 residues. The CDR3 sequence: CASSSPGRKV. The CDR3 DNA follows: TGTGCCAGCTCATCCCCCGGCAGGAAAGTC.

J is TRBJ2-1 and V is TRBV11-3, with a tentative D call TRBD2 (5 bases). The ends were cut back, 4 bases at V and 7 bases at J, with 11 bases in the middle. CDR3 length equals 13 residues. Germline CDR1 SGHNT, CDR2 YENEEA. The CDR3 spells CASSSPRGNEQFF. In nucleotides, the CDR3 is TGTGCCAGCAGCTCCCCCCGGGGTAATGAGCAGTTCTTC.

The chain is built from TRBV5-1 and TRBJ1-1, with TRBD1 matching 9 bases. The germline V gene has CDR1 SGHRS and CDR2 YFSETQ. The trim removed 4 bases at V and 1 base at J, leaving 5 bases unmatched. This CDR3 is built from 15 residues. The chain's CDR3 is CASSTNRGPNTEAFF. The DNA of the CDR3 is TGCGCCAGCAGCACCAACAGGGGGCCGAACACTGAAGCTTTCTTT.